This TCR beta chain appears in the sequencing data of a study of a mutant IDH1 vaccine in newly diagnosed glioma. Turning to the study itself: Patients were started on vaccination 4-6 weeks after radiotherapy alone, or with temozolomide cycles.

With regard to this clone: Its antigen is undetermined. Other DNA sequences in the same sample also yield this CDR3.

Losses at the gene ends were 0 bases for V and 8 bases for J; bases not matched to a gene: 4. The germline gives CDR1 GTSNPN, CDR2 SVGIG (reference sequence). There are 14 residues in the CDR3. Time point here: week 47, end of study. Each dose delivered 300 ug of mutant IDH1 20-mer peptide subcutaneously with imiquimod. New WHO grade 3 or 4 astrocytomas that were IDH1-mutant and ATRX-lost occurred in the donors. Profiling relied on immunoSEQ multiplex PCR, and the TCRdb table lists in-frame clones only, not all of them. In the table there are fewer than 55,000 clones, 65% of which are singletons. The specimen comprised peripheral blood mononuclear cells (PBMCs), sampled from a glioma patient whose treatment included an IDH1 peptide vaccine. The chain couples TRBV30 to TRBJ2-1; 10 bases match TRBD2. This clonotype was sampled from a man between 35 and 55 years old with glioma. Some clones in this sample may be carry-over from other donors' samples. The CDR3 here is CAWSVLSGGDEQFF. The CDR3 bases are TGTGCCTGGAGTGTACTGAGCGGGGGGGATGAGCAGTTCTTC. Filled out from reference TRBV30 and TRBJ2-1, the complete variable domain reads SQTIHQWPATLVQPVGSPLSLECTVEGTSNPNLYWYRQAAGRGLQLLFYSVGIGQISSEVPQNLSASRPQDRQFILSSKKLLLSDSGFYLCAWSVLSGGDEQFFGPGTRLTVL.